This T cell receptor (beta chain) was sequenced in a study of T-cell reconstitution after alpha-beta-depleted transplantation in children. V gave up 4 bases and J gave up 3 bases; unmatched junction bases: 11. The CDR3 length is 16 residues. Germline V gene sequence: CDR1 SGHDT, CDR2 YYEEEE. Construction of the TCRbeta library involved unique molecular identifiers. TCRdb recomputed calls from the PCR reads with MiXCR, one row per CDR3 protein. The sample records around 600,000 distinct CDR3 sequences, about 15% being singletons. This clonotype was counted between two and nine times. This clonotype originated in a human donor who donated a stem cell graft to a child with acute myeloid leukemia. The rearrangement joins TRBV5-6 to TRBJ2-3; 7 bases fit TRBD2. The source was PBMCs from the stem cell graft donor, collected from the stem cell graft. The CDR3, as DNA: TGTGCCAGCAGCCCCGGTGTAGGCGGGGGAACAGATACGCAGTATTTT. This codes for CASSPGVGGGTDTQYF. Using reference TRBV5-6 and TRBJ2-3 for the parts outside the CDR3, the full variable domain is DAGVTQSPTHLIKTRGQQVTLRCSPKSGHDTVSWYQQALGQGPQFIFQYYEEEERQRGNFPDRFSGHQFPNYSSELNVNALLLGDSALYLCASSPGVGGGTDTQYFGPGTRLTVL.